This paragraph reports one T cell receptor beta chain. The sample originates from a study of cytomegalovirus exposure and HLA in healthy donors. Trimming removed 8 bases at V and 0 bases at J, with 18 bases between. This CDR3 contains 16 residues. Germline lookup yields CDR1 MNHEY and CDR2 SMNVEV (reference sequence). The PCR employed 60 Vbeta primers together with 13 Jbeta primers. Under the authors' procedure: Later reanalysis found roughly 80 million unique TCR beta chains, 10 million to 14 million of them shared. Sequenced by immunoSEQ multiplex PCR; TCRdb stores in-frame clones only, minus some. V, J and clone size derive from that table, while D and trimming were established from the DNA sequence. The sample comprises about 120,000 clones, 65% of which are singletons, and 9.5% rests with the top ten.

The chain is built from TRBV27 and TRBJ2-3, with D possibly being TRBD2 (5 bases). The clonotype was recovered from a woman in her forties in good health and CMV-seropositive. Sequencing was done on a sample of PBMCs. CDR3 region: CASATVSGGSTDTQYF. CDR3 sequence (DNA): TGTGCCAGCGCCACCGTAAGCGGAGGCAGCACAGATACGCAGTATTTT.